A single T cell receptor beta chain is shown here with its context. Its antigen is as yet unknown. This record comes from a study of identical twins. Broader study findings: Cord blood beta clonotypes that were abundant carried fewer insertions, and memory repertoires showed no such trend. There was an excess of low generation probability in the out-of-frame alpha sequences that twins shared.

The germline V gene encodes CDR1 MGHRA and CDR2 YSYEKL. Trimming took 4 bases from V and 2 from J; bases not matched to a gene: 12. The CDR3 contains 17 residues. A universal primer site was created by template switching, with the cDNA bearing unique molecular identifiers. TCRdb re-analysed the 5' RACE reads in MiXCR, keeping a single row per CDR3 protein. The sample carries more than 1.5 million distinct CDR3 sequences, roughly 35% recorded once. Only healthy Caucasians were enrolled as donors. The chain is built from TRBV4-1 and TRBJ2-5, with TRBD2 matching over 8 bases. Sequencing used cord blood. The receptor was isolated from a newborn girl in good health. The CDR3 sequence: CASSRGWAGGPQETQYF. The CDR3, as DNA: TGCGCCAGCAGCCGCGGATGGGCGGGGGGTCCGCAAGAGACCCAGTACTTC.